These 28 T cell receptor beta chains were all obtained from the same sample, sequenced in a study of T cells in Graves' hyperthyroidism and ophthalmopathy. Amplified TCR beta CDR3 regions derived from RNA transcripts. First-round RT-PCR with HTBI primers amplified the TCR CDR3 region. TCRdb re-called the multiplex PCR reads with MiXCR, one entry per CDR3 protein. The table lists 300,000 to 450,000 distinct CDR3 sequences, about 25% of them singletons. The sample comprised blood. Receptors originate from a man aged 50-59 years with Graves' hyperthyroidism.

The gene calls are TRBV10-3 and TRBJ1-1; 8 nucleotides align to TRBD1. The ends lost 0 bases at V and 6 bases at J; junction bases unmatched: 6. The germline V gene has CDR1 ENHRY and CDR2 SYGVKD. This CDR3 has 15 amino acids. CDR3 protein: CAISESAGGRAEAFF. In DNA, the CDR3 is TGTGCCATCAGTGAGTCCGCAGGGGGCCGGGCTGAAGCTTTCTTT.

The CDR3 here is CASSIGVNGGYEQYF. CDR3 coding DNA: TGTGCCAGTAGTATAGGGGTGAACGGTGGCTACGAGCAGTACTTC. V gene TRBV19 combines with J gene TRBJ2-7; no definite D call. Trimming stripped 1 base from V and 3 bases from J, with 13 bases between. The CDR3 is 15 residues long. Germline V CDR1 and CDR2: LNHDA, SQIVND (reference sequence).

About this clonotype itself: This could be a read error, since a much larger clone is one nucleotide away. The V and J genes are TRBV9 and TRBJ1-4; D call uncertain. Germline values: CDR1 SGDLS, CDR2 YYNGEE. The CDR3 sequence is 14 residues long. Trimming pared 1 base from V and 0 bases from J, leaving 4 bases between. CDR3 residues: CASSVSATNEKLFF. The CDR3 bases are TGTGCCAGCAGCGTATCCGCAACTAATGAAAAACTGTTTTTT.

This chain links TRBV12-3 or TRBV12-4 with TRBJ1-2; 8 positions agree with TRBD1. With V trimmed by 3 bases and J by 4 bases, 22 bases remained unmatched. CDR3 length: 20 residues. The CDR3 reads CASSFYLGGQGGIRPYGYTF. The CDR3 region has the DNA TGTGCCAGCAGTTTCTATCTTGGTGGACAGGGCGGAATCCGACCCTATGGCTACACCTTC.

The rearrangement uses TRBV11-3 and TRBJ2-2; 10 nucleotides align to TRBD1. CDR3 length: 16 amino acids. The J segment lost 6 bases and the V segment lost 8 bases, leaving 12 bases of the junction unmatched. Germline V gene sequence: CDR1 SGHNT, CDR2 YENEEA. The DNA of the CDR3 is TGTGCCAGCGGGCTCCTGGGACAGGGGAGCGCCGGGGAGCTGTTTTTT. It codes for CASGLLGQGSAGELFF.

The rearrangement links TRBV5-1 to TRBJ2-5, with unresolved D. The CDR3 loop spans 14 amino acids. Germline V CDR1 and CDR2: SGHRS, YFSETQ. V lost 2 bases, J lost 2 bases, and 10 bases lay in between. The CDR3 spells CASSLGSAQETQYF. The CDR3 bases are TGCGCCAGCAGCTTAGGGTCAGCACAAGAGACCCAGTACTTC.

The CDR3 sequence: CASSRQGYSYEQYF. Here the CDR3 DNA reads TGTGCCAGCAGTCGACAGGGCTACTCCTACGAGCAGTACTTC. The chain links TRBV12-3 or TRBV12-4 to TRBJ2-7; 7 bases agree with TRBD1. The CDR3 loop spans 14 amino acids. The ends lost 5 bases at V and 0 bases at J; junction bases unmatched: 4.

The CDR3: CAIRKDRGRDGRSYEQYF. The DNA of the CDR3 is TGTGCCATCAGGAAGGACAGGGGGCGCGACGGGAGAAGCTACGAGCAGTACTTC. The chain combines TRBV10-3 with TRBJ2-7; 11 bases fit TRBD1. Trimming at V came to 6 bases and at J to 3 bases, leaving 16 bases not matched to a gene. This CDR3 region has 18 residues. Germline V gene sequence: CDR1 ENHRY, CDR2 SYGVKD.

This rearrangement joins TRBV27 to TRBJ1-2; no definite D call. This CDR3 region has 16 residues. The V gene's germline CDR1 is MNHEY and CDR2 SMNVEV (reference sequence). Between the trimmed V and J ends, which lost 5 bases and 1 base, there was a span of 17 bases. The CDR3 sequence is CASSPMADTLNYGYTF. The CDR3 DNA reads as TGTGCCAGCAGTCCCATGGCTGATACCCTTAACTATGGCTACACCTTC.

This chain joins TRBV18 and TRBJ2-1; unclear D gene. This CDR3 has 13 residues. The germline gives CDR1 KGHSH, CDR2 LQKENI. Between the trimmed V and J ends, which lost 0 bases and 5 bases, there was a span of 5 bases. This CDR3 is CASSPPSNNEQFF. DNA of the CDR3: TGTGCCAGCTCACCACCTTCGAACAATGAGCAGTTCTTC.

This clonotype was recorded a few times. The chain couples TRBV12-5 to TRBJ2-7, with D maybe TRBD1 (5 bases). Germline lookup yields CDR1 LGHNT and CDR2 FRNRAP. This CDR3 region has 10 residues. Trimming took off 10 bases at V and 3 bases at J, with 7 bases between the two ends. CDR3 coding DNA: TGTGCTATAGGGGACTACGAGCAGTACTTC. Its translation: CAIGDYEQYF.

This clonotype was seen ten or more times. The genes are TRBV5-1 and TRBJ2-1, with D possibly matching TRBD2 (5 bases). Looked up from germline, CDR1 is SGHRS and CDR2 is YFSETQ. The CDR3 runs to 12 residues. V was shortened by 1 base and J by 9 bases, with 8 bases between the two germline ends. The CDR3 region has the DNA TGCGCCAGCAGCTTGCTAGCCTCTGAGCAGTTCTTC. Protein product: CASSLLASEQFF.

This clonotype was detected ten times or more. The gene calls are TRBV11-3 and TRBJ1-3; D is unclear. Germline V gives CDR1 SGHNT, CDR2 YENEEA. V was shortened by 1 base and J by 1 base, with 5 bases between the two germline ends. This CDR3 region has 14 residues. CDR3: CASSLGISGNTIYF. The CDR3, as DNA: TGTGCCAGCAGCTTAGGGATTTCTGGAAACACCATATATTTT.

Concerning this clonotype: One end of the junction varies from germline; a read error may be responsible. V is TRBV5-1 and J is TRBJ2-7; perhaps TRBD1 as D (6 bases). Germline CDR1 and CDR2: SGHRS and YFSETQ. There are 16 residues in the CDR3. The CDR3 reads CASGLGHRASSYEQYF. For the CDR3, the DNA is TGTGCCAGCGGCTTGGGCCACAGGGCAAGCTCCTACGAGCAGTACTTC.

The CDR3 DNA reads as TGTGCCAGCAGTGAAGGACAGGGAAGGTTCCACGAGCAGTACTTC. It yields the protein CASSEGQGRFHEQYF. This chain connects TRBV2 to TRBJ2-7; TRBD1 aligns across 7 bases. This CDR3 contains 15 residues. After removal of 1 base from V and 5 bases from J, the junction contained 8 bases not matched to a gene. Germline CDR1 and CDR2: SNHLY and FYNNEI.

In this sample, this clonotype turned up many times. CDR3 in DNA: TGTGCCAGCAACACTCAGCGGCAAGAGACCCAGTACTTC. Protein sequence: CASNTQRQETQYF. The chain links TRBV2 to TRBJ2-5, with D possibly being TRBD2 (5 bases). Germline V gene data show CDR1 as SNHLY and CDR2 as FYNNEI. The CDR3 sequence is 13 residues long. V was pared by 7 bases and J by 2 bases, with 11 bases between.

The J gene is TRBJ2-5, the V gene TRBV6-1; D is uncertain. V shed 1 base and J shed 3 bases, with 18 bases lying between them. The CDR3 spans 17 residues. The germline V gene encodes CDR1 MNHNS and CDR2 SASEGT. CDR3 DNA sequence: TGTGCCAGCAGTGAAGGCCGGAAGTTCCCCACAGAAGAGACCCAGTACTTC. Its protein is CASSEGRKFPTEETQYF.

The chain joins TRBV20-1 to TRBJ2-1, with D hard to call. Trimming left V 5 bases short and J 9 bases short, with 14 bases between. The CDR3 is 12 residues long. Germline V lookup: CDR1 DFQATT, CDR2 SNEGSKA (reference sequence). The CDR3: CSASSVAVEQFF. The CDR3 DNA sequence: TGCAGTGCTTCAAGCGTAGCAGTTGAGCAGTTCTTC.

The chain recombines TRBV27 with TRBJ1-1, with D tentatively TRBD1 (6 bases). The germline CDR1 and CDR2 sequences are MNHEY and SMNVEV (reference sequence). The CDR3 has 14 residues. Between the trimmed V and J ends, which lost 2 bases and 4 bases, there was a span of 11 bases. CDR3 loop: CASSLLEGGTEAFF. The DNA for the CDR3 is TGTGCCAGCAGTTTACTAGAAGGGGGCACTGAAGCTTTCTTT.

This chain links TRBV5-1 with TRBJ1-2, with 8 bases aligning to TRBD1. This CDR3 is built from 16 residues. The junction had 15 bases not matched to a gene; V was cut back by 7 bases and J by 4 bases. The germline CDR1 and CDR2 sequences are SGHRS and YFSETQ. CDR3 residues: CASAGTGDMSFYGYTF. CDR3 DNA: TGCGCCAGCGCCGGGACAGGTGACATGAGTTTCTATGGCTACACCTTC.

V usage is TRBV12-3 or TRBV12-4 and J usage is TRBJ1-4; D is unresolved. CDR3 length equals 15 residues. Trimming pared 5 bases from V and 5 bases from J, leaving 15 bases between. The CDR3 region is CASSPSVQINEKLFF. The DNA for the CDR3 is TGTGCCAGCAGTCCCTCGGTCCAAATCAATGAAAAACTGTTTTTT.

This chain connects TRBV10-2 to TRBJ1-5; 8 bases agree with TRBD1. The J segment lost 2 bases and the V segment lost 0 bases, leaving 3 bases of the junction unmatched. Germline-derived CDR1 and CDR2 are WSHSY and SAAADI. The CDR3 extends over 16 amino acids. The CDR3 sequence is CASSESWGQGNQPQHF. CDR3 DNA sequence: TGCGCCAGCAGTGAGTCTTGGGGACAGGGCAATCAGCCCCAGCATTTT.

The chain is built from TRBV6-5 and TRBJ1-2, with D uncertain. Trimming left V 0 bases short and J 6 bases short, with 8 bases between. The CDR3 has 13 amino acids. From germline, CDR1 is MNHEY and CDR2 SVGAGI. The CDR3 reads CASSYSSGNGYTF. The CDR3 DNA sequence: TGTGCCAGCAGTTACTCGTCCGGGAATGGCTACACCTTC.

This clonotype showed up just a few times. This chain joins TRBV29-1 and TRBJ2-1; 13 bases line up with TRBD2. Trimming cost V 8 bases and J 6 bases; bases outside gene matches: 7. The V gene's germline CDR1 is SQVTM and CDR2 ANQGSEA. CDR3 size: 14 residues. In nucleotides, the CDR3 is TGCAGCACTTGGACTAGCGGGAGCTCCAATGAGCAGTTCTTC. It codes for CSTWTSGSSNEQFF.

The chain couples TRBV18 to TRBJ1-2; 7 bases fit TRBD1. CDR3 length: 16 amino acids. The V gene's germline CDR1 is KGHSH and CDR2 LQKENI. With V trimmed by 6 bases and J by 1 base, 11 bases remained unmatched. The DNA for the CDR3 is TGTGCCAGCTCGTCAAACAAGGACAGGATTAACTATGGCTACACCTTC. It is translated as CASSSNKDRINYGYTF.

Remarks on this clonotype: A junction boundary mismatches the germline segment, possibly from a read error. This sequence joins TRBV3-1 and TRBJ1-5; D might be TRBD1 (6 bases). The length of the CDR3 is 14 residues. CDR1 LGHDT and CDR2 YNNKEL come from the germline V gene (reference sequence). The CDR3 DNA reads TGTGGCAGCAGCCTGGGGGCAGGTAATCAGCCCCAGCATTTT. Translating gives CGSSLGAGNQPQHF.

Only a few counts were recorded for this clonotype. The rearrangement uses TRBV12-5 and TRBJ2-7; no firm D call. Germline V gene data show CDR1 as LGHNT and CDR2 as FRNRAP. This CDR3 spans 14 amino acids. Deletions cut 10 bases from V and 0 bases from J, with 16 bases between. The chain's CDR3 is CAISFDKTSYEQYF. CDR3 coding DNA: TGTGCTATCTCCTTCGATAAAACCTCCTACGAGCAGTACTTC.

This clonotype was detected a few times. The CDR3 spells CATNLGLADNEQFF. CDR3 bases: TGTGCCACCAACCTGGGACTAGCGGACAATGAGCAGTTCTTC. The V and J genes are TRBV12-3 or TRBV12-4 and TRBJ2-1; 11 nucleotides line up with TRBD2. The CDR3 extends over 14 amino acids. V shed 10 bases and J 5 bases; nucleotides not matched to a gene: 7.